These T cell receptor beta chains were read from a single sample in a study of beta chain features in type 1 diabetes. Measured with immunoSEQ multiplex PCR; TCRdb has only the in-frame clones, and not every one. This sample has about 210,000 clones, with under 13% found just once. Input material: central memory CD4+ T cells from blood. Receptors were obtained from a man aged 18 to 29 in good health. Each CDR3 is given without its conserved first and last residue. Fields, in order: V gene, CDR3 protein.

TRBV2 | ASSNRGPSGANVLT
TRBV27 | ASSSPRGSEQY
TRBV2 | AGRTETNTGEMF
TRBV6-5 | ASSNREGYEQY
TRBV12-5 | ASGLVGQGTDTQY
TRBV29-1 | SVVPRLGIHTDTQY
TRBV11-1 | ASSYDPGLAGEQF
TRBV7-3 | ASSRAPSGNSGANVLT
TRBV10-3 | AISARDQGPSEQY
TRBV18 | ASSPTRTYNEQF
TRBV6-1 | ASSESQGVAKNIQY
TRBV5-4 | ASSSYRADTQY
TRBV4-2 | ASSQEPSGSTDTQY
TRBV30 | AWSLTGGTIDTQY
TRBV9 | ASSAREGTGTSGRRDTQY
TRBV27 | ASSSGGAYQETQY
TRBV5-4 | ASSLSQETQY
TRBV30 | ACDYRTDTQY
TRBV30 | AWSVSFSNQPQH
TRBV28 | AILSGANVLT
TRBV6-5 | ASTLPTGGNYGYT
TRBV4-1 | ASSLFFRDEQY
TRBV30 | AWGQGLTVNYGYT
TRBV18 | ASSPLAQAETQY
TRBV7-8 | ASSLGWGPLRQNTEAF
TRBV2 | ASSKTGQGVNEQF
TRBV5-5 | ASTYLPGRELF
TRBV7-2 | ASSLDRRGGQF